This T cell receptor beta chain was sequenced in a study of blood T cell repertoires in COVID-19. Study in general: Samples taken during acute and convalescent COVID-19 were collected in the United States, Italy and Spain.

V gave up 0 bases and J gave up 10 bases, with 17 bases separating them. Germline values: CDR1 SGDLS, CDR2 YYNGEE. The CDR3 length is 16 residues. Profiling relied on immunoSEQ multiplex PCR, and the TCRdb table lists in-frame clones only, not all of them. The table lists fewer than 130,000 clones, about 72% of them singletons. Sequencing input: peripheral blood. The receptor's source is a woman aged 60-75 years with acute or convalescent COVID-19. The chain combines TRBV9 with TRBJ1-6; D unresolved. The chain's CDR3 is CASSVGQSRLASPLHF. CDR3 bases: TGTGCCAGCAGCGTAGGGCAGTCCAGGCTGGCGTCACCCCTCCACTTT.